Detailed here is one T cell receptor beta chain. RNA, at about 0.5 to 1 ug, was reverse transcribed with random hexamers. MiXCR, run by TCRdb on the immunoSEQ multiplex PCR reads, gives a single entry per CDR3 protein. The top ten clones hold approximately 0.1% of a sample with 240,000 or so distinct CDR3 sequences, 90% to 97% of them seen once. This sample was taken from a study of CD8 T cells in Susac syndrome. With 5 bases clipped from V and 1 base from J, the junction kept 5 bases outside the gene matches. This CDR3 region has 15 residues. Germline loops: CDR1 GTSNPN, CDR2 SVGIG (reference sequence).

Sequenced sample: CD4+ T cells from PBMCs. The rearrangement uses TRBV30 and TRBJ2-2; 9 nucleotides line up with TRBD2. This receptor was taken from a human donor with Susac syndrome. The CDR3 spells CAWATSGMNTGELFF. The CDR3 DNA follows: TGTGCCTGGGCGACTAGCGGTATGAACACCGGGGAGCTGTTTTTT.